Below are 15 T cell receptor beta chains sequenced from a single sample in a study of T-cell reconstitution after alpha-beta-depleted transplantation in children. Unique molecular identifiers were built into the TCRbeta library. TCRdb called the PCR reads again in MiXCR, with one record for every CDR3 protein. The sample holds 200,000 to 300,000 distinct CDR3 sequences, roughly a quarter seen once. The starting material was PBMCs, mostly from graft donor cells, obtained 360 days after TCRalphabeta/CD19-depleted stem cell transplant. The receptors were gathered from a female patient aged 2-10 years who had a stem cell transplant for congenital amegakaryocytic thrombocytopenia, so the T cells may come from the graft donor.

This clonotype has only a few counts. The rearrangement joins TRBV20-1 to TRBJ1-5; D is unclear. V was trimmed by 6 bases and J by 4 bases, leaving 16 bases between them. CDR1 DFQATT and CDR2 SNEGSKA come from the germline V gene (reference sequence). There are 14 residues in the CDR3. CDR3: CSAPPGFLNQPQHF. For the CDR3, the DNA is TGCAGTGCGCCTCCGGGGTTTTTAAATCAGCCCCAGCATTTT.

The CDR3 nucleotides are TGTGCCAGCCGCCCATTGGTAGGGTACGAGCAGTACTTC. Translated, it gives CASRPLVGYEQYF. This chain joins TRBV12-3 or TRBV12-4 and TRBJ2-7; no firm D call. Trimming left V 8 bases short and J 4 bases short, with 15 bases between. The CDR3 length is 13 residues.

The genes are TRBV7-6 and TRBJ2-7; 7 bases match TRBD2. The CDR3 covers 14 residues. V lost 5 bases and J lost 1; bases outside the gene matches: 5. Germline lookup yields CDR1 SGHVS and CDR2 FNYEAQ. CDR3 protein: CASSPRTRSYEQYF. Here the CDR3 DNA reads TGTGCCAGCAGCCCACGGACTAGATCCTACGAGCAGTACTTC.

V gene TRBV7-3 combines with J gene TRBJ2-7, with 9 nucleotides matching TRBD1. This CDR3 comprises 14 residues. V dropped 5 bases and J dropped 2; count of bases not matched to a gene: 4. Germline assignment: CDR1 SGHTA and CDR2 FQGTGA. The CDR3 spells CASSPRQGAYEQYF. The CDR3 nucleotides are TGTGCCAGCAGCCCACGACAGGGGGCCTACGAGCAGTACTTC.

This clonotype was seen at least ten times. The rearrangement joins TRBV11-2 to TRBJ1-1; the D gene is possibly TRBD1 (5 bases). The CDR3 runs to 14 residues. Germline values: CDR1 SGHAT, CDR2 FQNNGV. Trimming stripped 3 bases from V and 0 bases from J, with 8 bases between. The CDR3 spells CASSFRGVNTEAFF. The CDR3, as DNA: TGTGCCAGCAGCTTCCGAGGGGTGAACACTGAAGCTTTCTTT.

The genes are TRBV6-2 or TRBV6-3 and TRBJ2-3; D not certain. CDR1 and CDR2 (germline): MNHEY, SVGEGT. This CDR3 region has 15 residues. The V end lost 2 bases, the J end lost 2 bases, and 11 bases lay between the germline ends. In DNA, the CDR3 is TGTGCCAGCAGTTACGTGGGTTCGCCCACAGATACGCAGTATTTT. This gives the protein CASSYVGSPTDTQYF.

This clonotype turned up a few times. The V gene is TRBV12-3 or TRBV12-4, the J gene TRBJ1-4; TRBD1 is a possible D gene (5 bases). The V end lost 4 bases, the J end lost 4 bases, and 13 bases lay between the germline ends. The CDR3 length is 15 residues. DNA for the CDR3: TGTGCCAGCAGTTACAAAGGACAACATAATGAAAAACTGTTTTTT. It specifies CASSYKGQHNEKLFF.

The chain has TRBV15 and TRBJ2-7; D is undetermined. From germline, CDR1 is LNHNV and CDR2 YYDKDF (reference sequence). V was cut by 4 bases and J by 2 bases, with 9 bases left in between. This CDR3 is built from 13 residues. The CDR3 coding sequence is TGTGCCACCAGCAAAACTGTTACCTACGAGCAGTACTTC. It is translated as CATSKTVTYEQYF.

This chain joins TRBV6-4 and TRBJ2-3; 9 bases map to TRBD2. The CDR3 covers 16 residues. The V gene's germline CDR1 is MRHNA and CDR2 SNTAGT. V dropped 4 bases and J dropped 1; count of bases not matched to a gene: 6. The CDR3 is CASSVDLAGGTDTQYF. In DNA form, the CDR3 reads TGTGCCAGCAGTGTCGACTTAGCGGGAGGCACAGATACGCAGTATTTT.

This clonotype was observed a few times. The rearrangement joins TRBV4-1 to TRBJ2-5; 9 nucleotides line up with TRBD1. Trimming removed 0 bases from V and 4 bases from J; junction bases left unmatched: 9. This CDR3 region has 17 residues. Looked up from germline, CDR1 is MGHRA and CDR2 is YSYEKL. CDR3 in amino acids: CASSQDSIDRGAETQYF. The CDR3 nucleotides are TGCGCCAGCAGCCAAGATAGTATTGACAGGGGGGCAGAGACCCAGTACTTC.

This rearrangement joins TRBV3-1 to TRBJ2-1; 10 bases fit TRBD2. J was trimmed by 0 bases and V by 3 bases; bases with no gene match: 8. The CDR3 length is 18 residues. Germline assignment: CDR1 LGHDT and CDR2 YNNKEL (reference sequence). In DNA form, the CDR3 reads TGTGCCAGCAGCCAGTTCGGACTAGCGGCTTACTCCTACAATGAGCAGTTCTTC. Its protein product is CASSQFGLAAYSYNEQFF.

This clonotype was counted a few times. CDR3 bases: TGTGCCAGCAGCCCCAGTCCCAATGAGCAGTTCTTC. It is translated as CASSPSPNEQFF. This sequence joins TRBV7-2 and TRBJ2-1; no firm D call. V shed 5 bases and J shed 6 bases, with 8 bases lying between them. Germline CDR1 and CDR2: SGHTA and FQGNSA. The CDR3 runs to 12 residues.

This clonotype was recorded a few times. The chain is built from TRBV20-1 and TRBJ1-2; D may be TRBD1 (5 bases). The CDR3 totals 13 residues. The ends were cut back, 6 bases at V and 13 bases at J, with 24 bases in the middle. Germline V lookup: CDR1 DFQATT, CDR2 SNEGSKA (reference sequence). CDR3 residues: CSARIITEGRGTF. CDR3 sequence (DNA): TGCAGTGCCAGAATAATAACGGAGGGAAGGGGCACCTTC.

Points on this clonotype: The junction departs from the called germline gene at one end, perhaps through a read error. The chain recombines TRBV3-1 with TRBJ2-1; D unresolved. Germline V gives CDR1 LGHDT, CDR2 YNNKEL (reference sequence). The CDR3 is 13 amino acids. CDR3 DNA sequence: TGTTCCAGCAGCTCCTCTCTGGGGAATGAGCAGTTCTTC. It encodes CSSSSSLGNEQFF.

The chain joins TRBV20-1 to TRBJ2-3; D perhaps matches TRBD1 (6 bases). The CDR3 runs 15 residues. Looked up from germline, CDR1 is DFQATT and CDR2 is SNEGSKA (reference sequence). With 2 bases removed from V and 3 bases from J, the gap between germline ends came to 15 bases. Here the CDR3 reads CSARRAGVVTDTQYF. CDR3 in DNA: TGCAGTGCTAGAAGGGCAGGGGTTGTTACAGATACGCAGTATTTT.